The following is a T cell receptor (beta chain) sequence with its context. Its antigen is still unknown. No quality values exist for individual bases; no much larger clone is one base distant. CDR1 SGHRS and CDR2 YFSETQ are derived from the germline V gene. At the junction V is shortened by 0 bases and J by 1 base, with 8 bases in between. Reading from cysteine to phenylalanine, the CDR3 counts 16 amino acids. Of all the DNA, just the CDR3 is kept, 48 bases in frame from base 1. These data are taken from a study of shared clonotypes between healthy human individuals (TCRdb year 2020). At the level of the whole study: Two women and three men aged 18 to 49 years were included in the cohort. For each donor, CD4 naive and CD4 memory were each given three plates, CD8 naive was given two plates, and CD8 memory was given one plate. To increase sequencing depth and limit assay-specific biases, TCR repertoire library preparation and sequencing were carried out by different laboratories using diverse techniques. Per donor, leukapheresis produced somewhere between about 0.9 and 9.5 billion PBMCs. To estimate repertoire size and how much clonotype sharing occurs between individuals, the study deeply sequenced the blood TCR repertoires of five healthy adults.

Using the deep immunoSEQ assay, TCR CDR3 regions were amplified from genomic DNA by multiplex PCR. Extracted genomic DNA from each cell subset was spread evenly across all wells of several immunoSEQ 96-well plates, with each plate serving as a replicate. For sorted subsets, each replicate PCR was loaded with around 200 ng genomic DNA, equivalent to 30,000 to 35,000 T cell genomes. Purified libraries were measured with a Qubit 3.0 fluorometer, size-checked on a Bioanalyzer 2100, and measured again with the KAPA Library Quantification kit. Every immunoSEQ 96-well plate was sequenced on a separate single-read 150-cycle Illumina NextSeq 550 flow cell. The paper's processing steps were these. Because only junctional sequences without quality scores were contained in the immunoSEQ output, filtering matching that applied to full-length reads could not be performed. Sequences were annotated with PyIR, a Python wrapper for IgBLAST v1.9, and V/J genes and CDR3 were assigned using IMGT germline references. Any read was removed if the V/J assignment was weak (E-value above 1e-6), the CDR3 was missing, or the read contained stop codons, out-of-frame junctions, or ambiguous translated residues. V3J clonotypes were defined as sequences sharing an identical inferred V gene, J gene, and CDR3 amino acid sequence. The percentage overlap between two repertoires was calculated by dividing the number of shared unique clonotypes by the size of the smaller repertoire. Repertoire richness was assessed with RTK rarefaction, the Chao1 estimator, and Recon v2.1 estimates of unobserved clonotypes. OLGA was used to compute generation probabilities for all TCRbeta clonotypes that the gDNA method yielded from a handful of donors. TCRdb provides this immuneACCESS table in a form limited to in-frame rearrangements. Some clones are lacking; in checked studies, under half of them reflect an unresolved V gene, and why the rest are absent is not known. The V and J calls and clone size come from that table; D and trimming were worked out from the DNA. The sample table records 2 million to 2.5 million clones; nearly 97% of these occur just once. Clones ranked in the top ten supply more than 0.1% of the sample.

Donors were healthy HIV-negative adults with no recently reported acute infections or vaccinations. Every donor was a Caucasian adult living in Nashville, Tennessee, USA. CD4+ T cells were enriched by magnetic negative selection, after which naive cells were positively selected on CD45RA and the negative fraction was taken as the memory subset. Blood was collected by leukapheresis, and PBMCs were isolated by Ficoll-Histopaque density gradient centrifugation and then cryopreserved in liquid nitrogen vapor phase. Purity and quantity of every magnetically sorted T cell population were checked by analytical flow cytometry. Genomic DNA was isolated from every sorted fraction and measured by UV absorbance on a Nanodrop 2000c. The full study reports these points: Based on pairwise subsampling, the degree of clonotype sharing among donors was expected to be affected by sequencing depth. Because the study included only a small number of donors, the genetic and exposure-history diversity represented was limited. Even with the large sequencing depth, rarefaction of the sorted-subset datasets indicated that sequencing was incomplete. Estimated clonotype richness was generally larger for naive than for memory subsets. Compared with non-shared clonotypes, the clonotypes found in all four sorted-subset donors had higher generation probabilities. Sampling was restricted to blood, and TCR repertoires in tissues likely differ from the TCR repertoires found in blood. Sharing across several donors was observed for approximately 5% of naive CD4, about 4% of naive CD8, 2.3% of memory CD4, and approximately 0.41% of memory CD8 clonotypes.

This TCR derives from a man aged 18-30 years in good health. The chain is encoded by TRBV5-1 joined to TRBJ2-6, with TRBD2 as a weak D call on 5 bases. The source material was naive CD4+ T cells sorted from blood. The cell subset or site label on this specimen signifies: CD45RA+ positively selected. The sequenced DNA is TGCGCCAGCAGCTTGGGACTAAAATCTGGGGCCAACGTCCTGACTTTC. The resulting protein is CASSLGLKSGANVLTF.